This entry concerns a single T cell receptor (beta chain). In germline, CDR1 is SGHTA, CDR2 FQGNSA. Trimming removed 5 bases at V and 0 bases at J, with 17 bases between. This CDR3 comprises 17 residues. This record belongs to a study of Graves' ophthalmopathy and Graves' hyperthyroidism. Using RNA transcripts, the TCR beta CDR3 regions were amplified. First-round RT-PCR employed HTBI primers, with a second-round multiplex PCR after it. TCRdb redid the calling of the multiplex PCR reads with MiXCR, one entry per CDR3 protein. The sample contains roughly 220,000 distinct CDR3 sequences, around 42% of which appear only once. Certain patients were not enrolled. These were patients with other autoimmune diseases, uncontrolled infections, pregnancy or lactation.

The chain couples TRBV7-2 to TRBJ1-3, with D uncertain. The sample consisted of peripheral blood. The receptor was isolated from an adult man with Graves' ophthalmopathy. In DNA form, the CDR3 reads TGTGCCAGCAGCCTCCAGGCGTGGGTTAGCTCTGGAAACACCATATATTTT. This encodes CASSLQAWVSSGNTIYF.